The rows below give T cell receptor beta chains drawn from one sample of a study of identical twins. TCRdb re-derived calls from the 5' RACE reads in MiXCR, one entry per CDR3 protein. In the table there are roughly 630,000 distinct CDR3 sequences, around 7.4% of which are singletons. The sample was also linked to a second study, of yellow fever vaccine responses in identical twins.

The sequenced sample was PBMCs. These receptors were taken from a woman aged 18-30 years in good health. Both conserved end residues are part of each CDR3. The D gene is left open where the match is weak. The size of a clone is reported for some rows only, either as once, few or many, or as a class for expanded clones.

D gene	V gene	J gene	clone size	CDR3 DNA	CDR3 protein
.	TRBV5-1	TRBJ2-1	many	TGCGCCAGCAGCTTAAATAGCGTGTCCTACAATGAGCAGTTCTTC	CASSLNSVSYNEQFF
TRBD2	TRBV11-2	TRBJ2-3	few	TGTGCCAGCAGCCCAGCGGGGGGGCCGTGGGATACGCAGTATTTT	CASSPAGGPWDTQYF
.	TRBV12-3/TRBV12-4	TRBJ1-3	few	TGTGCCAGCAGCATGCGGGAGGGGTTAAGCTCTGGAAACACCATATATTTT	CASSMREGLSSGNTIYF
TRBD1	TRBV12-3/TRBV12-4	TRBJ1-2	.	TGTGCCACCAGGGGTGGACAGGGGGAAAGGGGGAACTATGGCTACACCTTC	CATRGGQGERGNYGYTF
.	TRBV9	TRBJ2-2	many	TGTGCCAGCAGCGTAGTTGGACTAAGGACCGGGGAGCTGTTTTTT	CASSVVGLRTGELFF
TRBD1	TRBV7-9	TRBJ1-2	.	TGTGCCAGCAGCTCGGACCACAGGGGGCTTGACTATGGCTACACCTTC	CASSSDHRGLDYGYTF
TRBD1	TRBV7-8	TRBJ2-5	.	TGTGCCAGCAGCTTAGATACCGGGACAGGCCAAGAGACCCAGTACTTC	CASSLDTGTGQETQYF
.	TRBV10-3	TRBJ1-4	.	TGTGCCATCAGTGGGGACAATCCCCCAAAACTGTTTTTT	CAISGDNPPKLFF
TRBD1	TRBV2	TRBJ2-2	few	TGTGCCAGCAGTTTCACAGGGGGCGGCTGGGTCGGGGAGCTGTTTTTT	CASSFTGGGWVGELFF
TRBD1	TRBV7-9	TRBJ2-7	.	TGTGCCAGCAGCCCCTATGACAGGGGAACCCACGAGCAGTACTTC	CASSPYDRGTHEQYF
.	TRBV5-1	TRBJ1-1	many	TGCGCCAGCAGCTTGGATACGGGACCGTACACTGAAGCTTTCTTT	CASSLDTGPYTEAFF
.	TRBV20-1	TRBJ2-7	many	TGCAGTGCTAGCGGGAGCTACGAGCAGTACTTC	CSASGSYEQYF
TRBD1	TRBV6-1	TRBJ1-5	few	TGTGCCAGCAGTGAGAACAGGGGGCAGAGTCAGCCCCAGCATTTT	CASSENRGQSQPQHF
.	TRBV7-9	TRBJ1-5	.	TGTGCCAGCAGCTTAGGGGAGGGATGGGATCAGCCCCAGCATTTT	CASSLGEGWDQPQHF